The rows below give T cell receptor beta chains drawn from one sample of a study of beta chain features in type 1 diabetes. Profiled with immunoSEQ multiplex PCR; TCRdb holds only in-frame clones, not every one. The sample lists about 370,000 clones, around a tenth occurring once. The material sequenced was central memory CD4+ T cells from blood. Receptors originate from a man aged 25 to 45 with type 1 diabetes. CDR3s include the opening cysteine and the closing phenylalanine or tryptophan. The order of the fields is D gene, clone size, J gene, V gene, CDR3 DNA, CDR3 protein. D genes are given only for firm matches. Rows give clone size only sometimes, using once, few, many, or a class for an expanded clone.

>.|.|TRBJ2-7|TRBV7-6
TGTGCCAGCAGCTCCTACCATTCCTACGAGCAGTACTTC
CASSSYHSYEQYF
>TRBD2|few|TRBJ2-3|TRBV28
TGTGCCAGCAGTTTAACGGCTAGCGGGACCCCAGATACGCAGTATTTT
CASSLTASGTPDTQYF
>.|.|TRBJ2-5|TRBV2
TGTGCCACCACAGGCTTGGGGGAGACCCAGTACTTC
CATTGLGETQYF
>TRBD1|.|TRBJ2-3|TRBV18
TGTGCCAGCTCGTTCGGACAGGGCACAGATACGCAGTATTTT
CASSFGQGTDTQYF
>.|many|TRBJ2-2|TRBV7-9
TGTGCCAGCAGCTCTATCTTCACGGGACACCAAAACACCGGGGAGCTGTTTTTT
CASSSIFTGHQNTGELFF
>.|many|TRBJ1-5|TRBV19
TGTGCCAGTACCAAAAGTTCATTATCGCAGCCCCAGCATTTT
CASTKSSLSQPQHF
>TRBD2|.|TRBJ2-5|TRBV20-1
TGCAGTGCGGGAGGGCCGGAGACCCAGTACTTC
CSAGGPETQYF
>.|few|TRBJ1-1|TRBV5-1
TGCGCCAGCAGCTTGGGTGTCAGGACGAACACTGAAGCTTTCTTT
CASSLGVRTNTEAFF
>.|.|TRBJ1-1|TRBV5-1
TGCGCCAGCAGCCGACACTTGACAGGCCTTGGTGCTGAAGCTTTCTTT
CASSRHLTGLGAEAFF
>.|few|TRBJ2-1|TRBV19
TGTGCCAGTAGTATAGGCCAGGTCCAGGGCGGTGAGCAGTTCTTC
CASSIGQVQGGEQFF
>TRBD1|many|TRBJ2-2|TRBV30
TGTGCCTGGAGAACGCAGGGGGCCGCCGGGGAGCTGTTTTTT
CAWRTQGAAGELFF
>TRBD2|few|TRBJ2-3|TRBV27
TGTGCCAGCAGGGCTAGCGGGAGGCGGACGCAGTATTTT
CASRASGRRTQYF
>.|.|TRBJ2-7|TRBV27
TGTGCCAGCAGTTTAATAGCGGTTAGCTCCTACGAGCAGTACTTC
CASSLIAVSSYEQYF
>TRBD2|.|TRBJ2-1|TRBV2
TGTGCCAGCAGTGTCGGGACTAGCCGGATCAATGAGCAGTTCTTC
CASSVGTSRINEQFF
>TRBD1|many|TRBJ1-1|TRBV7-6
TGTGCCAGCAGCTTAGTGAGTAACAGGGGAACTGAAGCTTTCTTT
CASSLVSNRGTEAFF
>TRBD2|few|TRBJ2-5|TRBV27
TGTGCCAGCAGTTTCGGGGGGCAAGAGACCCAGTACTTC
CASSFGGQETQYF
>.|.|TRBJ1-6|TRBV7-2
TGTGCCAGCAGCCTAAGCGGTAATTCACCCCTCCACTTT
CASSLSGNSPLHF
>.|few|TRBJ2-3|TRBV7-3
TGTGCCAGCAGCCTCAGCGGGCGAGGCACAGATACGCAGTATTTT
CASSLSGRGTDTQYF
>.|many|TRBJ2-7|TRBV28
TGTGCCAGCAGGCAACCGACAGGTCTGGCGTACGAGCAGTACTTC
CASRQPTGLAYEQYF
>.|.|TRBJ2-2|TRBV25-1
TGTGCCAGCAGTGCTACAGGGACGGGGGAGCTGTTTTTT
CASSATGTGELFF
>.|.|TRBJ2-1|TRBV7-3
TGTGCCAGCAGCCCAAATCAACCCAGCTCCTACAATGAGCAGTTCTTC
CASSPNQPSSYNEQFF
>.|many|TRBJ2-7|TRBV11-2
TGTGCCAGCAGCTTTGACGGACCGGGACGTAAGCAGTACTTC
CASSFDGPGRKQYF
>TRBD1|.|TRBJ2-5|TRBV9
TGTGCCAGCAGCGCCCCAGGGACAGGAGAGACCCAGTACTTC
CASSAPGTGETQYF
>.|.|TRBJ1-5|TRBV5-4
TGTGCCAGCAGCCAAGATGCCGGGGGCAATCAGCCCCAGCATTTT
CASSQDAGGNQPQHF
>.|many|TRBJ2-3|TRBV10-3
TGTGCCATCAGCTGGGGCACCCTAGATACGCAGTATTTT
CAISWGTLDTQYF